This T cell receptor beta chain is drawn from a study of cytomegalovirus exposure and HLA in healthy donors. The donors (healthy individuals) were bone marrow donors. Points on this clone: The antigen remains unidentified.

The study's findings and limits: Earlier analysis found most TCR beta V segments productive about 90% or about 30% of the time.

This PCR relied on a set of 60 Vbeta primers and 13 Jbeta primers. Sequencing used immunoSEQ multiplex PCR; TCRdb keeps in-frame clones, though not all of them. Among roughly 150,000 clones listed, approximately 81% were seen once. The CDR3 runs to 11 residues. The V end was cut by 7 bases, the J end by 4 bases, with 7 bases between. Germline V gene lookup returns CDR1 SNHLY and CDR2 FYNNEI. This chain connects TRBV2 to TRBJ1-1; D unresolved. The material sequenced was PBMCs. This clonotype originated in a woman in her thirties or forties in good health and CMV-seropositive. CDR3 in DNA: TGTGCCAGCAAAAAAGCCACTGAAGCTTTCTTT. The encoded protein is CASKKATEAFF.